These T cell receptor beta chains were read from a single sample in a study of shared clonotypes between healthy human individuals. Only in-frame clones appear in the TCRdb table, and some are missing; sequencing was by immunoSEQ multiplex PCR. The table has some 1,600,000 clones, approximately 98% seen once. Sequencing used naive CD4+ T cells sorted from blood. These receptors all come from a man between 25 and 39 years old in good health. Each CDR3 is given with its conserved first and last residue. Fields, in order: V gene, J gene, CDR3 protein.

TRBV28,TRBJ1-1,CASSEGGWTEAFF
TRBV29-1,TRBJ2-7,CSVARGSYEQYF
TRBV10-3,TRBJ2-3,CAISDTRVAADTQYF
TRBV14,TRBJ2-1,CASSQVGRGTYNEQFF
TRBV5-5,TRBJ1-3,CASTQTGTGNTIYF
TRBV6-1,TRBJ2-1,CASSEVRENEQFF
TRBV21-1,TRBJ2-1,CASSKCLTSGSHNEQFF
TRBV10-2,TRBJ2-7,CASGALNSYEQYF
TRBV29-1,TRBJ2-5,CSVNLGPGGETQYF
TRBV11-3,TRBJ2-5,CASSLGGRASTQYF
TRBV18,TRBJ2-6,CASSPLASGRGTSGANVLTF
TRBV12-5,TRBJ1-1,CASGITGAHEAFF
TRBV28,TRBJ1-1,CASSRGTGLLNTEAFF
TRBV27,TRBJ2-6,CASSLNRAGANVLTF
TRBV7-2,TRBJ2-1,CASSSQLAGHHNEQFF
TRBV11-2,TRBJ2-5,CASSLRQGAWETQYF
TRBV29-1,TRBJ1-4,CSAPGQGSEKLFF
TRBV28,TRBJ1-1,CATSRSTEAFF
TRBV6-5,TRBJ2-5,CASSYTGTTTETQYF
TRBV5-5,TRBJ2-7,CASSFHQRTYEQYF
TRBV19,TRBJ1-5,CASQKGVQPQHF
TRBV5-4,TRBJ2-1,CASSLEREAKFF